The 23 T cell receptor beta chains below all came from one sample that was sequenced in a study of cytomegalovirus exposure and HLA in healthy donors. In the PCR, 60 Vbeta and 13 Jbeta primers were used. Using immunoSEQ multiplex PCR, the repertoire was profiled, and TCRdb retains in-frame clones only, with some absent. The top ten clones hold about 3.7% of a sample with 100,000 to 150,000 clones, roughly 80% of them seen once. The sample comprised PBMCs. The receptor set was obtained from a woman aged 35 to 49 in good health and CMV-seropositive.

This CDR3 reads CASRKHQGSFAGELFF. The CDR3 DNA reads TGTGCCAGCAGGAAACACCAGGGTTCGTTCGCCGGGGAGCTGTTTTTT. V is TRBV2 and J is TRBJ2-2; D may be TRBD1 (5 bases). Trimming stripped 6 bases from V and 6 bases from J, with 20 bases between. CDR1 is SNHLY, CDR2 FYNNEI, per germline. CDR3 length: 16 amino acids.

The rearrangement links TRBV10-2 to TRBJ2-7, with 10 bases fitting TRBD2. The CDR3 sequence is 14 residues long. The V gene's germline CDR1 is WSHSY and CDR2 SAAADI. The V gene end was trimmed by 7 bases and the J gene end by 2 bases; junction bases not matched to a gene: 5. The CDR3 loop reads CASTFSGRAYEQYF. CDR3 sequence (DNA): TGCGCCAGCACATTCAGCGGGAGGGCCTACGAGCAGTACTTC.

This clone is a singleton in its sample. V gene TRBV27 combines with J gene TRBJ2-3, with TRBD2 matching 12 bases. This CDR3 has 16 residues. Germline V lookup: CDR1 MNHEY, CDR2 SMNVEV (reference sequence). The trim removed 5 bases at V and 3 bases at J, leaving 6 bases unmatched. The CDR3 DNA reads as TGTGCCAGCAGTGCCCTAGCGGGAGGGCATACAGATACGCAGTATTTT. This sequence encodes CASSALAGGHTDTQYF.

The V call is TRBV30, the J call TRBJ2-1; 7 bases agree with TRBD2. The CDR3 contains 18 residues. The V gene end was trimmed by 8 bases and the J gene end by 0 bases; junction bases not matched to a gene: 19. CDR1 is GTSNPN and CDR2 is SVGIG in the germline V gene (reference sequence). The CDR3 region has the DNA TGTGCCACTGGAAGCGGGAACAGAGGAAATCCCTCCTACAATGAGCAGTTCTTC. Translating it yields CATGSGNRGNPSYNEQFF.

This sequence joins TRBV10-1 and TRBJ2-3, with 7 nucleotides matching TRBD1. Trimming at V came to 6 bases and at J to 0 bases, leaving 12 bases not matched to a gene. CDR1 and CDR2 (germline): WNHNN, SYGVQD (reference sequence). The CDR3 contains 17 residues. CDR3 sequence: CASSRRQGPFSTDTQYF. The CDR3 DNA reads as TGCGCCAGCAGCAGAAGACAGGGCCCCTTTAGCACAGATACGCAGTATTTT.

J is TRBJ2-7 and V is TRBV6-5; TRBD2 aligns across 9 bases. CDR1 and CDR2 from the germline V gene are MNHEY and SVGAGI. The CDR3 totals 15 residues. The trim removed 2 bases at V and 2 bases at J, leaving 4 bases unmatched. CDR3 in amino acids: CASSYATSGPYEQYF. The CDR3 DNA follows: TGTGCCAGCAGTTACGCGACTAGCGGACCCTACGAGCAGTACTTC.

This chain joins TRBV16 and TRBJ1-4; D is perhaps TRBD1 (5 bases). CDR3 size: 13 residues. V lost 4 bases, J lost 13 bases, and 16 bases lay in between. From germline, CDR1 is KGHSY and CDR2 FQNENV. Here the CDR3 DNA reads TGTGCCAGCAGCCTCGACCAGGGTAGAGGACTGTTTTTT. Translation gives CASSLDQGRGLFF. Using reference TRBV16 and TRBJ1-4 for the parts outside the CDR3, the full variable domain is GEEVAQTPKHLVRGEGQKAKLYCAPIKGHSYVFWYQQVLKNEFKFLISFQNENVFDETGMPKERFSAKCLPNSPCSLEIQATKLEDSAVYFCASSLDQGRGLFFGSGTQLSVL.

This chain uses TRBV30 with TRBJ2-1, with D perhaps matching TRBD1 (6 bases). Deletions cut 4 bases from V and 6 bases from J, with 7 bases between. CDR1 GTSNPN and CDR2 SVGIG come from the germline V gene (reference sequence). The length of the CDR3 is 11 residues. The CDR3 reads CAWKQGNEQFF. In DNA, the CDR3 is TGTGCCTGGAAACAGGGCAATGAGCAGTTCTTC.

V and J are TRBV18 and TRBJ2-1; the match to TRBD2 covers 7 bases. This CDR3 has 15 amino acids. V was pared by 2 bases and J by 9 bases, with 10 bases of the junction left unmatched. Germline loops: CDR1 KGHSH, CDR2 LQKENI. CDR3 protein: CASSPGWTRNGEQFF. CDR3 in DNA: TGTGCCAGCTCACCAGGCTGGACTAGAAATGGTGAGCAGTTCTTC.

This clone was seen a handful of times. The same CDR3 can be traced to other DNA sequences in this sample. This chain links TRBV9 with TRBJ2-1, with TRBD2 matching over 8 bases. V was pared by 2 bases and J by 4 bases, with 5 bases of the junction left unmatched. This CDR3 is 15 amino acids long. CDR1 SGDLS and CDR2 YYNGEE come from the germline V gene. This chain's CDR3 is CASSVSGSSYNEQFF. The CDR3 coding sequence is TGTGCCAGCAGCGTGAGCGGGAGTTCTTACAATGAGCAGTTCTTC.

This chain links TRBV5-1 with TRBJ2-1, with D possibly TRBD1 on 5 matching bases. With 2 bases removed from V and 7 bases from J, the gap between germline ends came to 13 bases. Germline-derived CDR1 and CDR2 are SGHRS and YFSETQ. This CDR3 has 14 residues. The CDR3 protein is CASSLQVLGNEQFF. The CDR3 region has the DNA TGCGCCAGCAGCTTACAGGTGCTGGGGAATGAGCAGTTCTTC.

In the case of this clone: At one end, the junction sequence differs from germline, possibly due to a read error. Other DNA sequences in this sample translate to the same CDR3. The chain employs TRBV19 and TRBJ1-5; 8 nucleotides match TRBD1. CDR1 LNHDA and CDR2 SQIVND come from the germline V gene (reference sequence). There are 15 residues in the CDR3. CDR3 nucleotides: TGTGCCAGTAGTACCATCGACAGGGGTAATCAACCCCAGCATTTT. This encodes CASSTIDRGNQPQHF.

V and J are TRBV18 and TRBJ2-7; D call uncertain. The germline gives CDR1 KGHSH, CDR2 LQKENI. Trimming took 5 bases from V and 2 from J, leaving 10 bases between them. This CDR3 has 13 residues. As DNA, the CDR3 is TGTGCCAGCTCATCCTCACAGACCTACGAGCAGTACTTC. As protein: CASSSSQTYEQYF.

V and J are TRBV15 and TRBJ2-1, with 8 bases identical to TRBD1. J lost 0 bases, V lost 5 bases, and 6 bases had no gene match. The CDR3 spans 16 residues. The germline V gene has CDR1 LNHNV and CDR2 YYDKDF (reference sequence). The CDR3 sequence is CATSLRTGGSYNEQFF. The CDR3 DNA sequence: TGTGCCACCAGCTTGAGAACAGGGGGCTCCTACAATGAGCAGTTCTTC. The full variable domain, rest sourced from reference TRBV15 and TRBJ2-1, is DAMVIQNPRYQVTQFGKPVTLSCSQTLNHNVMYWYQQKSSQAPKLLFHYYDKDFNNEADTPDNFQSRRPNTSFCFLDIRSPGLGDTAMYLCATSLRTGGSYNEQFFGPGTRLTVL.

The chain links TRBV7-9 to TRBJ1-1; maybe TRBD1 (5 bases). The V gene's germline CDR1 is SEHNR and CDR2 FQNEAQ (reference sequence). The V and J ends lost 5 bases and 6 bases respectively, with 13 bases between them. The CDR3 loop spans 13 amino acids. Written as DNA, the CDR3 is TGTGCCAGCAGCGTACAGGTCCCCGCTGAAGCTTTCTTT. It yields the protein CASSVQVPAEAFF.

This chain joins TRBV29-1 and TRBJ2-7; 8 bases agree with TRBD1. Germline V CDR1 and CDR2: SQVTM, ANQGSEA. Germline trimming cut 7 bases from V and 3 bases from J; bases unmatched to any gene: 5. This CDR3 contains 12 residues. CDR3 protein: CSAQGQGYEQYF. In DNA form, the CDR3 reads TGCAGCGCTCAAGGACAGGGCTACGAGCAGTACTTC.

The sample holds one count of this clone. The chain links TRBV5-6 to TRBJ2-1; 7 bases are a match to TRBD1. The junction had 6 bases not matched to a gene; V was cut back by 4 bases and J by 2 bases. Germline lookup yields CDR1 SGHDT and CDR2 YYEEEE. The CDR3 covers 15 residues. Here the CDR3 reads CASSRGTVPYNEQFF. The DNA of the CDR3 is TGTGCCAGCAGCCGAGGGACAGTCCCCTACAATGAGCAGTTCTTC.

The V and J genes are TRBV19 and TRBJ1-2; no reliable D call. Germline values: CDR1 LNHDA, CDR2 SQIVND (reference sequence). This CDR3 region has 15 residues. V shed 0 bases and J shed 1 base, with 9 bases lying between them. The CDR3 DNA reads as TGTGCCAGTAGTATAGACGGCGGAGATAACTATGGCTACACCTTC. Protein: CASSIDGGDNYGYTF.

The rearrangement uses TRBV10-2 and TRBJ2-7; D possibly corresponds to TRBD2 (5 bases). This CDR3 region has 13 residues. Between the trimmed V and J ends, which lost 2 bases and 4 bases, there was a span of 9 bases. CDR1 and CDR2 from the germline V gene are WSHSY and SAAADI. In nucleotides, the CDR3 is TGCGCCAGCAGTGAGGATCGGGATTACGAGCAGTACTTC. It is translated as CASSEDRDYEQYF.

The chain joins TRBV28 to TRBJ2-1; D perhaps matches TRBD2 (6 bases). In germline, CDR1 is MDHEN, CDR2 SYDVKM. This CDR3 comprises 15 residues. Trimming shortened V by 5 bases and J by 2 bases, and 13 bases separated the two germline ends. CDR3 DNA sequence: TGTGCCAGCAGTATGGGGGGAGCGACCTACAATGAGCAGTTCTTC. Amino acids: CASSMGGATYNEQFF.

The gene calls are TRBV6-1 and TRBJ2-5; D is ambiguous. CDR3 length equals 13 residues. In germline, CDR1 is MNHNS, CDR2 SASEGT. V was pared by 4 bases and J by 5 bases, with 11 bases between. CDR3 in amino acids: CASSGNRRETQYF. The DNA for the CDR3 is TGTGCCAGCAGTGGTAACCGCCGGGAGACCCAGTACTTC.

V usage is TRBV19 and J usage is TRBJ2-2; TRBD2 is a possible D gene (6 bases). This CDR3 is built from 15 residues. Deletions cut 3 bases from V and 4 bases from J, with 12 bases between. Germline lookup yields CDR1 LNHDA and CDR2 SQIVND (reference sequence). CDR3: CASSMVRDRTGELFF. CDR3 in DNA: TGTGCCAGTAGTATGGTGCGGGATCGCACCGGGGAGCTGTTTTTT.

The chain joins TRBV18 to TRBJ2-7; D uncertain. Germline V lookup: CDR1 KGHSH, CDR2 LQKENI. Trimming left V 2 bases short and J 5 bases short, with 10 bases between. The CDR3 consists of 13 residues. The CDR3 spells CASSPAQPDEQYF. The CDR3 DNA reads TGTGCCAGCTCACCAGCCCAACCAGACGAGCAGTACTTC.